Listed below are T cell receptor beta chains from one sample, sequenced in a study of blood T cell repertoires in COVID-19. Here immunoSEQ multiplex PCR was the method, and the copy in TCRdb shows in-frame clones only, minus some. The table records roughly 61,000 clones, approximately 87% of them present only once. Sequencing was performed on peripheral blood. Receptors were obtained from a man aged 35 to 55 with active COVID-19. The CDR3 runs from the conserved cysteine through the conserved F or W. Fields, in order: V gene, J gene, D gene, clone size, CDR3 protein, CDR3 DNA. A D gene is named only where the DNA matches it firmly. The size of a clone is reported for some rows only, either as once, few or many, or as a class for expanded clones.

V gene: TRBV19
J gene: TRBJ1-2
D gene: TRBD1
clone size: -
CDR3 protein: CASSPQDRGLVYGYTF
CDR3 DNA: TGTGCCAGTAGCCCCCAAGACAGGGGGCTCGTCTATGGCTACACCTTC

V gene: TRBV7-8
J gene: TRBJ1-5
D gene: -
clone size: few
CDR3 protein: CASSLGAGGHQPQHF
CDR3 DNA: TGTGCCAGCAGCTTAGGGGCGGGGGGCCATCAGCCCCAGCATTTT

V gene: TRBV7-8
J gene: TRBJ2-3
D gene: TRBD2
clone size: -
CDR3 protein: CASSVSASGRNGDTQYF
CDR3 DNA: TGTGCCAGCAGCGTTAGCGCTAGCGGGAGGAATGGAGATACGCAGTATTTT

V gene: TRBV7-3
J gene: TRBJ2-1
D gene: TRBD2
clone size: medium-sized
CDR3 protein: CASSRIAGVDEQFF
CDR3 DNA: TGTGCCAGCAGCCGTATAGCGGGAGTGGATGAGCAGTTCTTC

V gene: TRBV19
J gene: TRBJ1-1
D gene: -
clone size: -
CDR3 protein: CASMPGTTLTEAFF
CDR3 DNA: TGTGCCAGTATGCCTGGGACAACCCTCACTGAAGCTTTCTTT

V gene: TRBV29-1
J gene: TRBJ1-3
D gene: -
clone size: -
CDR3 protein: CSAGSGNTIYF
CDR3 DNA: TGCAGCGCAGGGAGTGGAAACACCATATATTTT

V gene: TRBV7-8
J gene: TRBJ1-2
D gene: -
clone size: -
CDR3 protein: CASSLRFRGARGYTF
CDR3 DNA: TGTGCCAGCAGCTTAAGGTTTCGGGGGGCGCGTGGCTACACCTTC

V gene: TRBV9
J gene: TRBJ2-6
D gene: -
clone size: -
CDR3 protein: CASSVDVFLSSGANVLTF
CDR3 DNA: TGTGCCAGCAGCGTAGATGTGTTCCTGAGCTCTGGGGCCAACGTCCTGACTTTC

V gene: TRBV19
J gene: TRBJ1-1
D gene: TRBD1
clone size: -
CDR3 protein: CASSTQGGRNTEAFF
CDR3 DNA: TGTGCCAGTAGTACTCAAGGGGGCCGGAACACTGAAGCTTTCTTT

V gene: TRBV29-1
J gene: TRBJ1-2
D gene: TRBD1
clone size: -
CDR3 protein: CSVEYVPDREDGYTF
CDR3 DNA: TGCAGCGTTGAATATGTCCCGGACAGGGAGGATGGCTACACCTTC

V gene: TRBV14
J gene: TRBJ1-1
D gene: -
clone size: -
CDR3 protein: CASSQPGLENTEAFF
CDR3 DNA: TGTGCCAGCAGCCAACCGGGACTGGAGAACACTGAAGCTTTCTTT

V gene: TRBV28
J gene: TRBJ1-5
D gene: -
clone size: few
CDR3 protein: CASGLRLDGNQPQHF
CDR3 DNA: TGTGCCAGCGGACTAAGGCTGGATGGCAATCAGCCCCAGCATTTT

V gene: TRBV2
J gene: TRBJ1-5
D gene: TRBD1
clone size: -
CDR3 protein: CASSPGQGTSGPQHF
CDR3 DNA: TGTGCCAGCAGTCCGGGACAGGGTACGTCTGGGCCCCAGCATTTT

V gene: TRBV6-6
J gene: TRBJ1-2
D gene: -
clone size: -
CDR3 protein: CASSDSYGYTF
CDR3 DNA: TGTGCCAGCAGTGACAGCTATGGCTACACCTTC

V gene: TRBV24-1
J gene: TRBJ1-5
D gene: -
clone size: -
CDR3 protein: CATSESWEQPQHF
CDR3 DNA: TGTGCCACCAGTGAGTCATGGGAGCAGCCCCAGCATTTT

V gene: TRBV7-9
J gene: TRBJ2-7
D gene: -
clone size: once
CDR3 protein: CASSLGAAGSTGEQYF
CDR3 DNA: TGTGCCAGCAGCTTAGGGGCGGCGGGCTCGACGGGGGAGCAGTACTTC

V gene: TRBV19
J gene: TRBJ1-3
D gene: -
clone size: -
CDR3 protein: CASSRSWTAGDTIYF
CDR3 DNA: TGTGCCAGTAGTAGAAGTTGGACTGCCGGAGACACCATATATTTT

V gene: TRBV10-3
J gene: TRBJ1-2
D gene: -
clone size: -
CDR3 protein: CAISEAAKSYGYTF
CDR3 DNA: TGTGCCATCAGTGAGGCGGCAAAAAGCTATGGCTACACCTTC

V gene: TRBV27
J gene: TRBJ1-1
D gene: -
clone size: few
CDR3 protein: CASSSRTDLGTEAFF
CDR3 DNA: TGTGCCAGCAGTTCAAGGACAGATCTAGGCACTGAAGCTTTCTTT

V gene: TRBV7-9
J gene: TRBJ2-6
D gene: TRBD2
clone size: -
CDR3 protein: CASSLSRDYRGSGANVLTF
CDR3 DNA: TGTGCCAGCAGCTTAAGCCGGGACTATAGAGGATCTGGGGCCAACGTCCTGACTTTC

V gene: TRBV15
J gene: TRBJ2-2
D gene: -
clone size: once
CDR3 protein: CATSRAQGELFF
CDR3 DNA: TGTGCCACCAGCAGAGCCCAAGGGGAGCTGTTTTTT

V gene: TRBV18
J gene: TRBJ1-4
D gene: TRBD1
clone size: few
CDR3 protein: CASSPRQGATNEKLFF
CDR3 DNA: TGTGCCAGCTCACCCCGACAGGGGGCAACTAATGAAAAACTGTTTTTT

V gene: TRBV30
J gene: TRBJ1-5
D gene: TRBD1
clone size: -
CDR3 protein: CAWSLGQGHSNQPQHF
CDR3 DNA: TGTGCCTGGAGCCTGGGACAGGGACATAGCAATCAGCCCCAGCATTTT

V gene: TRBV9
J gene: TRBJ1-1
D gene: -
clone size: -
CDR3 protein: CASSPTGGNTEAFF
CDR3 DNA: TGTGCCAGCAGCCCCACGGGGGGGAACACTGAAGCTTTCTTT

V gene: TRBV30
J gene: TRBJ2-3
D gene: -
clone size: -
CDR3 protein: CAWSGTGFSTDTQYF
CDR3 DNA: TGTGCCTGGAGCGGTACAGGGTTTAGCACAGATACGCAGTATTTT

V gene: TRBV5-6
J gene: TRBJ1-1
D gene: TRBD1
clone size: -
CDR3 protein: CASSLSGRGLRNTEAFF
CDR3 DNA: TGTGCCAGCAGCTTAAGTGGTAGGGGGCTTCGGAACACTGAAGCTTTCTTT

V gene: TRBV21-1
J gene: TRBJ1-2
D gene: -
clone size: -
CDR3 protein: CASSGLDLLHNYGYTF
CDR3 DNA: TGTGCCAGCAGCGGTTTGGATCTACTACATAACTATGGCTACACCTTC

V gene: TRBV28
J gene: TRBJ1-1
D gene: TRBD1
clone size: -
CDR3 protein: CASSPTGGGTEAFF
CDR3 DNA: TGTGCCAGCAGCCCGACAGGGGGAGGCACTGAAGCTTTCTTT

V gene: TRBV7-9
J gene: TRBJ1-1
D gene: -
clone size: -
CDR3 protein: CASSLAWTDPGAEAFF
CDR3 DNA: TGTGCCAGCAGCTTAGCGTGGACGGACCCGGGGGCTGAAGCTTTCTTT

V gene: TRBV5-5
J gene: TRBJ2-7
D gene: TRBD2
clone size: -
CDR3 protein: CASSRTSGRAGEQYF
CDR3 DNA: TGTGCCAGCAGCCGCACTAGCGGGAGGGCCGGAGAGCAGTACTTC

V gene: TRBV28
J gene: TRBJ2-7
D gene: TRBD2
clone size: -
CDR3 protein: CASISTASGSYEQYF
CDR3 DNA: TGTGCCAGCATCTCTACCGCTAGCGGGAGCTACGAGCAGTACTTC

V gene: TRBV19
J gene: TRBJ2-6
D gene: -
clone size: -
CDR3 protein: CATQRRGSGANVLTF
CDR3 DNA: TGTGCCACACAGAGAAGGGGCTCTGGGGCCAACGTCCTGACTTTC

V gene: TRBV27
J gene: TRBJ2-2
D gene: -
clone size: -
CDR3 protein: CASSLSAGTHDNTGELFF
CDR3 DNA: TGTGCCAGCAGTTTATCCGCCGGGACACATGATAACACCGGGGAGCTGTTTTTT

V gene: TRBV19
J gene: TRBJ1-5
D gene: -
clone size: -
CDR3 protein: CASSLGTFSNQPQHF
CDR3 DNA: TGTGCCAGTAGTCTGGGGACATTTAGCAATCAGCCCCAGCATTTT

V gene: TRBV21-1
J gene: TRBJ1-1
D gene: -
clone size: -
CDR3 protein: CASSKVPGSSNTEAFF
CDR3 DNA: TGTGCCAGCAGCAAAGTGCCGGGGAGTTCGAACACTGAAGCTTTCTTT

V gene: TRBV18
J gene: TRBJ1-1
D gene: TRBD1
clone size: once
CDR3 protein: CASSPGGQGKRGAFF
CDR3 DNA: TGTGCCAGCTCACCGGGGGGACAGGGGAAGAGGGGAGCTTTCTTT

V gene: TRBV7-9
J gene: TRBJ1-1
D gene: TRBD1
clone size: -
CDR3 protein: CASSLEASGGAFF
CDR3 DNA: TGTGCCAGCAGCTTAGAGGCTTCAGGGGGAGCTTTCTTT

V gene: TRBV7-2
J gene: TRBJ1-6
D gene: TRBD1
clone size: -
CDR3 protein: CASSRRDRDSPLHF
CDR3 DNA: TGTGCCAGCAGCCGGAGGGACAGGGATTCACCCCTCCACTTT

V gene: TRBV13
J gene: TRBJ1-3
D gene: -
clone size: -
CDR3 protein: CASSLGGGSRHTIYF
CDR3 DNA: TGTGCCAGCAGCTTAGGAGGGGGAAGTAGACACACCATATATTTT

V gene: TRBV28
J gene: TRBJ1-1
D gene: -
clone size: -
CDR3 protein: CASSAQNTEAFF
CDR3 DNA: TGTGCCAGCAGTGCACAGAACACTGAAGCTTTCTTT

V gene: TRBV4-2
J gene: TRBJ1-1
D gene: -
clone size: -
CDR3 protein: CASSLQVNTEAFF
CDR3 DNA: TGTGCCAGCAGCCTGCAGGTTAACACTGAAGCTTTCTTT

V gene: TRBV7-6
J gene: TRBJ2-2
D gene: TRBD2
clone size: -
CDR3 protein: CASSLRVAGSPGELFF
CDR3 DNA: TGTGCCAGCAGCCTCCGGGTAGCGGGCAGCCCAGGGGAGCTGTTTTTT

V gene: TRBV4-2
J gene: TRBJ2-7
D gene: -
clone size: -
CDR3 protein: CASSQGVRDSYEQYF
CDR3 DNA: TGTGCCAGCAGCCAAGGGGTCAGGGACTCCTACGAGCAGTACTTC

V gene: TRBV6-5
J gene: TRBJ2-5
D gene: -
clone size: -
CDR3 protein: CASSINPGGQETQYF
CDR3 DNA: TGTGCCAGCAGTATTAACCCTGGCGGGCAAGAGACCCAGTACTTC

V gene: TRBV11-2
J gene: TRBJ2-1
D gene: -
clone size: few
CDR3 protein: CASSLDGTAFGEQFF
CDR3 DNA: TGTGCCAGCAGCTTAGATGGGACTGCGTTCGGTGAGCAGTTCTTC

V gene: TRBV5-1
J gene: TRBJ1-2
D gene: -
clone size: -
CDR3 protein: CASSLAGGYYGYTF
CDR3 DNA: TGCGCCAGCAGCTTGGCCGGGGGGTACTATGGCTACACCTTC

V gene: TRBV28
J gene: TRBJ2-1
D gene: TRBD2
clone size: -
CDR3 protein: CASRIGTSGITYNEQFF
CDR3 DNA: TGTGCCAGCAGGATCGGGACTAGCGGAATTACCTACAATGAGCAGTTCTTC

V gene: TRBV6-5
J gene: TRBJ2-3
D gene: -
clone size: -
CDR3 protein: CAGGGQNTDTQYF
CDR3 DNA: TGTGCCGGGGGGGGGCAAAACACAGATACGCAGTATTTT

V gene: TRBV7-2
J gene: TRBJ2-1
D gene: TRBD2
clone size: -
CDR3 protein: CASSFSGRGMDEQFF
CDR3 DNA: TGTGCCAGCAGCTTTAGCGGGAGGGGGATGGATGAGCAGTTCTTC

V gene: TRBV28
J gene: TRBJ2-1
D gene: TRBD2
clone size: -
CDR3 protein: CASSPPPWGLAGVYNEQFF
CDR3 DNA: TGTGCCAGCAGTCCTCCGCCCTGGGGACTAGCGGGAGTATACAATGAGCAGTTCTTC

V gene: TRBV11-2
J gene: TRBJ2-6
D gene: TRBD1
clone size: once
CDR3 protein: CASSGRTGGTGANVLTF
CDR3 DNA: TGTGCCAGCAGCGGGCGGACAGGGGGAACTGGGGCCAACGTCCTGACTTTC

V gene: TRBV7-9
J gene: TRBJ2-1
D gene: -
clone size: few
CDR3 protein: CASSLEGVGEQFF
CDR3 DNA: TGTGCCAGCAGCTTAGAAGGGGTGGGTGAGCAGTTCTTC

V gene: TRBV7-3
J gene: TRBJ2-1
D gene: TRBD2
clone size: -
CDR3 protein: CASSIRSSGRALSYNEQFF
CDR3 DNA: TGTGCCAGCAGCATCCGGTCTAGCGGGAGGGCTCTGTCCTACAATGAGCAGTTCTTC

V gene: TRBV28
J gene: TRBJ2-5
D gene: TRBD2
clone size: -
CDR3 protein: CASRLTSGRGPTETQYF
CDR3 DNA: TGTGCCAGCAGATTGACTAGCGGGAGAGGCCCAACCGAGACCCAGTACTTC

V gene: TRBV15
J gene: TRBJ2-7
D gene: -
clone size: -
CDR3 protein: CATSNRGAIDEQYF
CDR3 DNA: TGTGCCACCAGCAATCGCGGGGCTATCGACGAGCAGTACTTC